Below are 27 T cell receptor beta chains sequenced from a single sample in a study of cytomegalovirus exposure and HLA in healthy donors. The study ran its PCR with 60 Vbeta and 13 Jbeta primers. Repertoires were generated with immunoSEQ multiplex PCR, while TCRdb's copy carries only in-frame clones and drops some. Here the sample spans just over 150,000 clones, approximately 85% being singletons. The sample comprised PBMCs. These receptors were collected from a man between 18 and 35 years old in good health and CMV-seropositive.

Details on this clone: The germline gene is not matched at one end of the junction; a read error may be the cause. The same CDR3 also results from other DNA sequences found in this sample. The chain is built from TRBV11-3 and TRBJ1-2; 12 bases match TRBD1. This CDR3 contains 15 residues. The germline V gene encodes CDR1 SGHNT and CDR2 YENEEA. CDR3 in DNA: TGTGCAAGCAGCGCTGGGACAGGGGGCGAAGATGGCTACACCTTC. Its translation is CASSAGTGGEDGYTF.

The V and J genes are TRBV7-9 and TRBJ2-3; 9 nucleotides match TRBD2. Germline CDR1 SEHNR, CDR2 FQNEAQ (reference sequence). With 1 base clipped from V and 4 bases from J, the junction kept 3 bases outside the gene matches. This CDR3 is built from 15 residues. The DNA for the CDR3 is TGTGCCAGCAGCTTAGGAGGCGGGGGGGCAGATACGCAGTATTTT. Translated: CASSLGGGGADTQYF.

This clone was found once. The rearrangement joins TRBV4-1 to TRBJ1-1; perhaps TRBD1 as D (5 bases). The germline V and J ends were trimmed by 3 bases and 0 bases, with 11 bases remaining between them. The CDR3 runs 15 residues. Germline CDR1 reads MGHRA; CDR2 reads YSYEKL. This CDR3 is CASSHETAMNTEAFF. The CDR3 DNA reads TGCGCCAGCAGCCATGAGACAGCTATGAACACTGAAGCTTTCTTT.

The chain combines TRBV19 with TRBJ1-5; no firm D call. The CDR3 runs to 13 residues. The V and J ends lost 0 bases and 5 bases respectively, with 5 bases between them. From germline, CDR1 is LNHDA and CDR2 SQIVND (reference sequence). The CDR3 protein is CASSIELYQPQHF. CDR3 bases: TGTGCCAGTAGTATAGAGCTATATCAGCCCCAGCATTTT.

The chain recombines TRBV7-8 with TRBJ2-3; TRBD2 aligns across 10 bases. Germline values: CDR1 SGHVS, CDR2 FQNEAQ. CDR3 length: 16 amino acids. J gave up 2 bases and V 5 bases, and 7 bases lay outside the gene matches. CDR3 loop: CASSALAGGPTDTQYF. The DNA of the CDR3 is TGTGCCAGCAGCGCCTTAGCGGGGGGCCCCACAGATACGCAGTATTTT.

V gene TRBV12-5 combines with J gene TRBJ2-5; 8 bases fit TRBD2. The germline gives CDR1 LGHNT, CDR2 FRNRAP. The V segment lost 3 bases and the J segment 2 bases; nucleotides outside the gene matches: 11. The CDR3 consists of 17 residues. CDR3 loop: CASGFPTGGGMQETQYF. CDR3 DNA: TGTGCTAGTGGTTTCCCAACGGGGGGGGGAATGCAAGAGACCCAGTACTTC. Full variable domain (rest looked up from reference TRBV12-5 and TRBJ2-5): DARVTQTPRHKVTEMGQEVTMRCQPILGHNTVFWYRQTMMQGLELLAYFRNRAPLDDSGMPKDRFSAEMPDATLATLKIQPSEPRDSAVYFCASGFPTGGGMQETQYFGPGTRLLVL.

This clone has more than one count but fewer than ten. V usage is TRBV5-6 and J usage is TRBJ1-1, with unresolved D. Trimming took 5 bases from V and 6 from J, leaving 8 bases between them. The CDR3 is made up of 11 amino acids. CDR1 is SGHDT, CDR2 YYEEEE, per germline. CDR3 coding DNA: TGTGCCAGCAGTTCGTTCTCTGAAGCTTTCTTT. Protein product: CASSSFSEAFF.

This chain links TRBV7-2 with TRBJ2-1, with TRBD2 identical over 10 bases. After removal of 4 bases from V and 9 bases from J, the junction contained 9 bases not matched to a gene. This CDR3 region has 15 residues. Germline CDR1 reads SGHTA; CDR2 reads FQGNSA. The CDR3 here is CASSSERGGMGEQFF. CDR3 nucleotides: TGTGCCAGCAGCTCGGAGCGGGGGGGCATGGGTGAGCAGTTCTTC.

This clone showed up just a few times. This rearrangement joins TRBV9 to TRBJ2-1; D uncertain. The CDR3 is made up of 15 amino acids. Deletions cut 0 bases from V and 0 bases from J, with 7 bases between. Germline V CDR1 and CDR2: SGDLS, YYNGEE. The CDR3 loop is CASSVGPTSYNEQFF. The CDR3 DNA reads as TGTGCCAGCAGCGTAGGTCCTACCTCCTACAATGAGCAGTTCTTC.

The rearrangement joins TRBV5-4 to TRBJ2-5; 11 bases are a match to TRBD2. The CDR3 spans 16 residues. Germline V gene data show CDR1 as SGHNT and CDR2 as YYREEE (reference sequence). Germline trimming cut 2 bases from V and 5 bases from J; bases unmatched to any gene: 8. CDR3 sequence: CASSLGSGGAEETQYF. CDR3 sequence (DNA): TGTGCCAGCAGCTTAGGTAGCGGGGGGGCTGAGGAGACCCAGTACTTC.

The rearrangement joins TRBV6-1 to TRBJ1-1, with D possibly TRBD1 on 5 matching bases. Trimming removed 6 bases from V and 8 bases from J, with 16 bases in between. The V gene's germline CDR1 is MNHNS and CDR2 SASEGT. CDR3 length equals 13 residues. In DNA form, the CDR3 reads TGTGCCAGCAGCCTACAGGAGTCGACCGAAGCTTTCTTT. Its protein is CASSLQESTEAFF.

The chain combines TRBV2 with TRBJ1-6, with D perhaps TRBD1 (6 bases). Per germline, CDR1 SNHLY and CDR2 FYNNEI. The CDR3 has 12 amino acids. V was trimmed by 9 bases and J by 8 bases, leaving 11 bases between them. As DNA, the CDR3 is TGTGCCAGGGGACAAACACATTCACCCCTCCACTTT. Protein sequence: CARGQTHSPLHF.

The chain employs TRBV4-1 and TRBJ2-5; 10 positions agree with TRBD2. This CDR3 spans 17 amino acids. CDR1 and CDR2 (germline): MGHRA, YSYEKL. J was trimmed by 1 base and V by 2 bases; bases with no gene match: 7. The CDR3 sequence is CASSQPLAGGFQETQYF. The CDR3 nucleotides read TGCGCCAGCAGCCAACCGTTAGCGGGGGGCTTCCAAGAGACCCAGTACTTC.

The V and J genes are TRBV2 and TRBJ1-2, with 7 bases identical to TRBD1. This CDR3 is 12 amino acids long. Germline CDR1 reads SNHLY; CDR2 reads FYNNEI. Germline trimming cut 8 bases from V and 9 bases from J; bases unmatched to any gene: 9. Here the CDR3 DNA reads TGTGCCAGCGATGACAGGGCGCGACGCTACACCTTC. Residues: CASDDRARRYTF.

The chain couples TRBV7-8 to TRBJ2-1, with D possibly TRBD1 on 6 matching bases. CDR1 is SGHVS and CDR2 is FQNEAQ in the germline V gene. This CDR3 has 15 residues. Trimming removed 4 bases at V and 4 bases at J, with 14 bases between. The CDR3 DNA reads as TGTGCCAGCAGCTCCCAGACAGGAGTTTACAATGAGCAGTTCTTC. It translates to CASSSQTGVYNEQFF.

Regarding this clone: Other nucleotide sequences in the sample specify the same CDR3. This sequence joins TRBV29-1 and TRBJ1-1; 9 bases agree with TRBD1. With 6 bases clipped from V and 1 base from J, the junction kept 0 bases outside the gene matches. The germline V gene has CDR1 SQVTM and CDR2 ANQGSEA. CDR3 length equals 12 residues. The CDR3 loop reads CSVDRGNTEAFF. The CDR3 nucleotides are TGCAGCGTGGACAGGGGGAACACTGAAGCTTTCTTT.

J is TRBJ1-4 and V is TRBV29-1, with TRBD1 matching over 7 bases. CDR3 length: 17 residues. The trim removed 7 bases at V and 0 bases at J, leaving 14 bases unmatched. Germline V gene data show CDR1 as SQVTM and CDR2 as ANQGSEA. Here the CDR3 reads CSARGDSVKATNEKLFF. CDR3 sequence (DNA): TGCAGCGCCAGGGGGGACAGCGTAAAAGCAACTAATGAAAAACTGTTTTTT.

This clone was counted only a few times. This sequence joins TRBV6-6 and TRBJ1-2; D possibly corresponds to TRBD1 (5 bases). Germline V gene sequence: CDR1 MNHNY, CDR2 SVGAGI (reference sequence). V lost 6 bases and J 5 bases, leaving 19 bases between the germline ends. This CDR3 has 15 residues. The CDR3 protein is CASRNMDQGSYGYTF. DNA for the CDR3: TGTGCCAGCAGGAACATGGACCAGGGATCTTATGGCTACACCTTC.

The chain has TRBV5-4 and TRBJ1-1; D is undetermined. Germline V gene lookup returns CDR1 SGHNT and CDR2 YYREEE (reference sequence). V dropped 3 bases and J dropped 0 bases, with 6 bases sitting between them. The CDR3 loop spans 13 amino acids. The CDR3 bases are TGTGCCAGCAGCTCCCCGGTGAACACTGAAGCTTTCTTT. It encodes CASSSPVNTEAFF.

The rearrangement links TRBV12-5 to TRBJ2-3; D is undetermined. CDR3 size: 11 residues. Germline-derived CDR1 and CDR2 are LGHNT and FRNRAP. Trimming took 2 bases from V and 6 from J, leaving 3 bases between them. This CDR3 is CASGLSDTQYF. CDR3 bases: TGTGCTAGTGGTTTGTCGGATACGCAGTATTTT.

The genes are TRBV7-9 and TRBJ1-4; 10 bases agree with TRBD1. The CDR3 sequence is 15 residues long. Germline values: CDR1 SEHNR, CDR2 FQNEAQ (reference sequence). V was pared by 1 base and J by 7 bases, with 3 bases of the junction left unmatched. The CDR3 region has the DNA TGTGCCAGCAGCTTAGGAGGGACAGGGGCTGAAAAACTGTTTTTT. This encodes CASSLGGTGAEKLFF.

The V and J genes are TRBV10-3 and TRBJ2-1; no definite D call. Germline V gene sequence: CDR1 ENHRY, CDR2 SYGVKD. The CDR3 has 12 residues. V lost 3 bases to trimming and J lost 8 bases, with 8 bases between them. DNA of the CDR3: TGTGCCATCAGTGAAATAGCCTATGAGCAGTTCTTC. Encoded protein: CAISEIAYEQFF.

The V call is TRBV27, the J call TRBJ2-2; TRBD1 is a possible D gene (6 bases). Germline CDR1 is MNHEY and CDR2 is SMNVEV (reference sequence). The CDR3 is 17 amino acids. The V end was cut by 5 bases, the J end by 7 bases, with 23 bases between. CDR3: CASSRGLTGWKVGELFF. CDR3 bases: TGTGCCAGCAGTAGAGGGTTAACAGGGTGGAAAGTCGGGGAGCTGTTTTTT.

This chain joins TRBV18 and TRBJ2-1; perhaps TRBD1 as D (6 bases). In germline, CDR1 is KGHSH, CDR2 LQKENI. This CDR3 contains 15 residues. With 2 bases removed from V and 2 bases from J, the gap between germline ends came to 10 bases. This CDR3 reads CASSPGGQTYNEQFF. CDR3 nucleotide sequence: TGTGCCAGCTCACCAGGGGGACAAACCTACAATGAGCAGTTCTTC.

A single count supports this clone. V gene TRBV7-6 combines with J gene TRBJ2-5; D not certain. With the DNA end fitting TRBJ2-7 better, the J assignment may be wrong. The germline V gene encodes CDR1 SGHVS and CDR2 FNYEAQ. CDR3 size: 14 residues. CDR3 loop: CASSLGAASYEQYF. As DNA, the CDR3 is TGTGCCAGCAGCTTAGGGGCAGCCTCCTACGAGCAGTACTTC.

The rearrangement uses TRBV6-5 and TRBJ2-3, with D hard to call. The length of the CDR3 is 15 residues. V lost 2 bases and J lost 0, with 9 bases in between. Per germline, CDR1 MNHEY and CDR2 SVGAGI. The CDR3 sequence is CASSYTGSSTDTQYF. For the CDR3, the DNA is TGTGCCAGCAGTTACACCGGTTCTAGCACAGATACGCAGTATTTT.

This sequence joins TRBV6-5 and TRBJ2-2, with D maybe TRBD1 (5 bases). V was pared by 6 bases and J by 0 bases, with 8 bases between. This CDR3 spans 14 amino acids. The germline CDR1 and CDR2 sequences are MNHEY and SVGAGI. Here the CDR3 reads CASSPTANTGELFF. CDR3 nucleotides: TGTGCCAGCAGCCCGACAGCGAACACCGGGGAGCTGTTTTTT.